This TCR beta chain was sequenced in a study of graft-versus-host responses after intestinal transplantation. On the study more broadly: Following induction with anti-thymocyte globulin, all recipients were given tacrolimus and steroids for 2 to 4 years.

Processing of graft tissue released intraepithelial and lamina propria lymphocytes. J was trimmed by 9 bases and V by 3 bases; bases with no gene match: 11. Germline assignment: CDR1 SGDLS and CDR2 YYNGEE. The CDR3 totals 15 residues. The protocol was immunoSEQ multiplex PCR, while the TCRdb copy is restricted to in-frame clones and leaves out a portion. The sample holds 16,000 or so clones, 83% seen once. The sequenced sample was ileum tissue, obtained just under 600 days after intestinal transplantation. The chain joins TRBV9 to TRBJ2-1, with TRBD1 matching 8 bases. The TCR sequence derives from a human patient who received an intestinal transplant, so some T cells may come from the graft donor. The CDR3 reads CASSARGQGGSEQFF. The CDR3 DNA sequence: TGTGCCAGCAGCGCACGAGGACAGGGTGGTAGTGAGCAGTTCTTC. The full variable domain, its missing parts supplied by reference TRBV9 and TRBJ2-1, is DSGVTQTPKHLITATGQRVTLRCSPRSGDLSVYWYQQSLDQGLQFLIQYYNGEERAKGNILERFSAQQFPDLHSELNLSSLELGDSALYFCASSARGQGGSEQFFGPGTRLTVL.